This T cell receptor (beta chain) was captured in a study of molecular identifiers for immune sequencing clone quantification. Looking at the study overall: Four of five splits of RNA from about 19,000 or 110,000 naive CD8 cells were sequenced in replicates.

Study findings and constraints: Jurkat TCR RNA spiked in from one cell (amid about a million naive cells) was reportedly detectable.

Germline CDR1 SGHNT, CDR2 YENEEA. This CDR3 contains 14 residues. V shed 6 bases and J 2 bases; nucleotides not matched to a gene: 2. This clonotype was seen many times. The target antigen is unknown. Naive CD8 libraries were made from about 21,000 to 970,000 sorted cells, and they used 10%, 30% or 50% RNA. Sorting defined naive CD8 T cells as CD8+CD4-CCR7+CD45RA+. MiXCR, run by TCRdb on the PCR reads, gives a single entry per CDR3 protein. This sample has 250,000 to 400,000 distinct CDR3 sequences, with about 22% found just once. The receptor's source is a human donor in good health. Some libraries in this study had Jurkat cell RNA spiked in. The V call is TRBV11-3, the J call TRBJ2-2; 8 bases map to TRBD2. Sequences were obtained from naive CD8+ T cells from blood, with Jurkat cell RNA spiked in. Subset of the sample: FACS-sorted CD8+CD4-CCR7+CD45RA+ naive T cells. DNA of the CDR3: TGTGCCAGCAGGGCGGGGGGTAACACCGGGGAGCTGTTTTTT. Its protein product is CASRAGGNTGELFF.